This is a list of T cell receptor beta chains from one sample in a study of regulatory T cells in long-lasting Graves disease. TCRdb reprocessed the multiplex PCR reads via MiXCR and lists one record per CDR3 protein. The sample records roughly 450,000 distinct CDR3 sequences, less than 25% being singletons. Here the sequenced sample was peripheral blood mononuclear cells (PBMCs), taken when the disease was refractory, from a patient treated with antithyroid drugs. The receptors derive from a female donor with Graves disease. CDR3s include the opening cysteine and the closing phenylalanine or tryptophan. D genes are given only for firm matches. Some rows have no size entry. The others give once, few or many, or a class for an expanded clone.

DNA,CDR3,V,size,J,D
TGTGCCAGCAGCACAACTAGCGGGAGCTCTTACGAGCAGTACTTC,CASSTTSGSSYEQYF,TRBV27,many,TRBJ2-7,TRBD2
TGTGCCAGCAGTTTCAGGGAGGCCTACGAGCAGTACTTC,CASSFREAYEQYF,TRBV6-5,many,TRBJ2-7,.
TGTGCCAGCAGAGATCGGGGGGGGACTAGCGGTACCTACGAGCAGTACTTC,CASRDRGGTSGTYEQYF,TRBV6-2/TRBV6-3,few,TRBJ2-7,TRBD2
TGTGCCAGTAGTATACAGGACTGGGGGGAGCTGTTTTTT,CASSIQDWGELFF,TRBV19,few,TRBJ2-2,.
TGTGCCAGCAGTCCCTTCCGACAGGGCCAGTCCACCTTC,CASSPFRQGQSTF,TRBV6-1,.,TRBJ1-2,TRBD1
TGTGCCAGCACGAACAGAGGAGGCAATCAGCCCCAGCATTTT,CASTNRGGNQPQHF,TRBV28,many,TRBJ1-5,.
TGCGCCAGCAGCTCGACAACAGGGGGCTCTGAAGCTTTCTTT,CASSSTTGGSEAFF,TRBV5-1,few,TRBJ1-1,TRBD1
TGTGCCAGCAGAGCCGGGACTAGCGGGAGAGGTGGGCGCACCGGGGAGCTGTTTTTT,CASRAGTSGRGGRTGELFF,TRBV2,.,TRBJ2-2,TRBD2
TGTGCCAGCAGCTTAGCGGTTCCGGGGGAGCTGTTTTTT,CASSLAVPGELFF,TRBV7-9,once,TRBJ2-2,.
TGCAGTGGTTCGGGACAGGGACCCTACGAGCAGTACTTC,CSGSGQGPYEQYF,TRBV20-1,many,TRBJ2-7,TRBD1
TGTGCCAGCAGTCTCCCCCCACAGGAATATAGCAATCAGCCCCAGCATTTT,CASSLPPQEYSNQPQHF,TRBV28,many,TRBJ1-5,.
TGTGCCAGCAGTTACCTACCCCCGGGGCGAAACTATGGCTACACCTTC,CASSYLPPGRNYGYTF,TRBV27,many,TRBJ1-2,.
TGTGCCAGCAGCCCCGGACTAGCGGGGCAAGAGACCCAGTACTTC,CASSPGLAGQETQYF,TRBV11-2,many,TRBJ2-5,TRBD2
TGTGCCACCAGCGGTAGCGGGACCTCCTACGAGCAGTACTTC,CATSGSGTSYEQYF,TRBV15,many,TRBJ2-7,TRBD2
TGTGCCAGCAGTTACAACAGGGCGTACCAAGAGACCCAGTACTTC,CASSYNRAYQETQYF,TRBV6-5,once,TRBJ2-5,.
TGTGCCAGCAGGTCCGTCGAGGGGTTCACCGGGGAGCTGTTTTTT,CASRSVEGFTGELFF,TRBV7-6,.,TRBJ2-2,.
TGTGCCAGCAGCGAAACATCACATGAGCAGTTCTTC,CASSETSHEQFF,TRBV28,few,TRBJ2-1,.
TGTGCCAGCTCACCAATCCCCGGGACAGGGACGACCTACGAGCAGTACTTC,CASSPIPGTGTTYEQYF,TRBV18,.,TRBJ2-7,TRBD1
TGCAGTGCCACTATGTGGCCGTACCAAGAGACCCAGTACTTC,CSATMWPYQETQYF,TRBV20-1,many,TRBJ2-5,.
TGTGCCAGCAGTTGGAACCAGGCAGGAAACACCATATATTTT,CASSWNQAGNTIYF,TRBV28,many,TRBJ1-3,.
TGTGCCAGCAGTGAAGGACGGATTCTGCGGAGAACCGGGGAGCTGTTTTTT,CASSEGRILRRTGELFF,TRBV6-1,.,TRBJ2-2,.
TGCAGTGCTAGCCTAGCGGGTTCGAAAGCTTTCTTT,CSASLAGSKAFF,TRBV20-1,many,TRBJ1-1,.
TGTGCCAGCAGTTTGTTAAGCTCTGGGGCCAACGTCCTGACTTTC,CASSLLSSGANVLTF,TRBV28,many,TRBJ2-6,.
TGTGCCAGCATTGGGGAAACAGGGGCCGAGCAGTACTTC,CASIGETGAEQYF,TRBV7-9,.,TRBJ2-7,TRBD1
TGTGCCAGCAGCATACAACCCGGGACCCGGAAGGGCCCTTATAGCAATCAGCCCCAGCATTTT,CASSIQPGTRKGPYSNQPQHF,TRBV3-1,few,TRBJ1-5,.
TGTGCCAGCAGTTACTTTTTGGGACCCGGCAGTGATTCACCCCTCCACTTT,CASSYFLGPGSDSPLHF,TRBV6-2/TRBV6-3,.,TRBJ1-6,.
TGTGCCAGCAGCCCTCACGCCAGACCCTACGAGCAGTACTTC,CASSPHARPYEQYF,TRBV3-1,many,TRBJ2-7,.
TGTGCCAGCGGCCCTAGTGGGACGGGGTCACCCCTCCACTTT,CASGPSGTGSPLHF,TRBV6-2/TRBV6-3,.,TRBJ1-6,.
TGTGCCAGCAGCTTAGCGGGGGGACGACTAGCTTCCGAGCAGTACTTC,CASSLAGGRLASEQYF,TRBV7-2,.,TRBJ2-7,TRBD2
TGTGCCAGCAGCGACCCCCAACAGGGGGTAAGCACAGATACGCAGTATTTT,CASSDPQQGVSTDTQYF,TRBV7-2,once,TRBJ2-3,TRBD1
TGTGCCAGCAGTTTATCGTGGGATGGAGATCAGCCCCAGCATTTT,CASSLSWDGDQPQHF,TRBV27,many,TRBJ1-5,.
TGCAGTGCTAGTTTGACCCCCGCTTACAGGGGCGCAGAGACCCAGTACTTC,CSASLTPAYRGAETQYF,TRBV20-1,many,TRBJ2-5,TRBD1
TGTGCCACCAGCGATAGCTCTGGAAACACCATATATTTT,CATSDSSGNTIYF,TRBV15,.,TRBJ1-3,.
TGCGCCAGCAGCCAAGCGGGACATTCAACTGGAATAGCCAAAAACATTCAGTACTTC,CASSQAGHSTGIAKNIQYF,TRBV4-1,once,TRBJ2-4,.
TGCGCCAGCAGGGGACAGGGCCGATGGGAGACCCAGTACTTC,CASRGQGRWETQYF,TRBV5-1,.,TRBJ2-5,TRBD1
TGTGCCAGCAGACCGACAGGTTTCAATCAGCCCCAGCATTTT,CASRPTGFNQPQHF,TRBV6-1,.,TRBJ1-5,.
TGTGCCAGCAGTTCCGACGACAGGCTGAACACTGAAGCTTTCTTT,CASSSDDRLNTEAFF,TRBV28,many,TRBJ1-1,.
TGTGCCAGCAGTGTTCGTGGGGGTGGCTATCAGCCCCAGCATTTT,CASSVRGGGYQPQHF,TRBV28,many,TRBJ1-5,.
TGCAGCGTTGACCCCCGGGACACCGATGGCTACACCTTC,CSVDPRDTDGYTF,TRBV29-1,many,TRBJ1-2,.
TGTGCCAGCATGGGGTGGAACACTGAAGCTTTCTTT,CASMGWNTEAFF,TRBV6-1,.,TRBJ1-1,.
TGTGCTAGCAGCCCCGGGACTAGTCCTGGGCACGAGCAGTACTTC,CASSPGTSPGHEQYF,TRBV7-7,few,TRBJ2-7,TRBD2
TGTGCCAGCAGCTTAGCCGGACTAGCTAACTATGGCTACACCTTC,CASSLAGLANYGYTF,TRBV13,many,TRBJ1-2,.
TGCAGCGTTGGGCCGGGAGGGGATCAAGAGACCCAGTACTTC,CSVGPGGDQETQYF,TRBV29-1,many,TRBJ2-5,TRBD2
TGTGCCAGCAGCTACCCTACCACGGGACCTAACTACAATGAGCAGTTCTTC,CASSYPTTGPNYNEQFF,TRBV7-8,.,TRBJ2-1,.
TGCGCCAGCAGCTTGTCGACAGGGGATAATTCACCCCTCCACTTT,CASSLSTGDNSPLHF,TRBV5-1,many,TRBJ1-6,TRBD1
TGCAGTGCTAGTGGCCCCGGGGAGCTGTTTTTT,CSASGPGELFF,TRBV20-1,.,TRBJ2-2,.
TGCAGTGCTAGAGCCCCGGGCCAGGCGCCCTACGAGCAGTACTTC,CSARAPGQAPYEQYF,TRBV20-1,.,TRBJ2-7,.
TGTGCCAGCAGTTTTGGGGGGTCTGCTGAAGCTTTCTTT,CASSFGGSAEAFF,TRBV27,many,TRBJ1-1,.
TGTGCCAGCAGCCCAGACAGCTCCTACAATGAGCAGTTCTTC,CASSPDSSYNEQFF,TRBV11-3,few,TRBJ2-1,.
TGTGCCAGCACTCCGCTTTTGGGCCAGCCCCAGCATTTT,CASTPLLGQPQHF,TRBV28,many,TRBJ1-5,.
TGTGCCAGCAGCCAAACAGGGGGATTTGGCTATGGCTACACCTTC,CASSQTGGFGYGYTF,TRBV28,many,TRBJ1-2,TRBD1
TGTGCCAGCAGCTTAGAACAGTTCGAAGAGACCCAGTACTTC,CASSLEQFEETQYF,TRBV11-2,many,TRBJ2-5,.
TGTGCCAGCAGCTTAAATAAGGGACCGGGAAACTATGGCTACACCTTC,CASSLNKGPGNYGYTF,TRBV7-8,once,TRBJ1-2,.
TGTGCCAGCAGCTCTCCCGGACGTTTAAACGAGCAGTACTTC,CASSSPGRLNEQYF,TRBV5-6,.,TRBJ2-7,.
TGCAGTGCTAGAGCGGGGGGGCGCTACGAGCAGTACTTC,CSARAGGRYEQYF,TRBV20-1,many,TRBJ2-7,TRBD2
TGCAGTGCCCCAGACCTTAACTATGGCTACACCTTC,CSAPDLNYGYTF,TRBV20-1,many,TRBJ1-2,.
TGTGCCAGCAGTTTAACGATCCGGGAGAATTCACCCCTCCACTTT,CASSLTIRENSPLHF,TRBV12-3/TRBV12-4,.,TRBJ1-6,.